This paragraph covers one TCR beta chain sequence. Its ends do not fully match the called genes, so a read error is possible. This specimen comes from a study of control samples from healthy donors and cancer patients. The table came from immunoSEQ multiplex PCR; TCRdb's copy has only in-frame clones and leaves some out. The data show 150,000 to 200,000 clones, with almost 90% seen just once and about 1.8% held by the top ten. The receptor comes from a man in his late teens or twenties in good health. What was sequenced was blood.

This CDR3 reads CSAPRLAGDRF. The CDR3 nucleotides read TGCAGTGCTCCTAGACTAGCGGGGGATAGGTTC. V usage is TRBV20-1 and J usage is TRBJ2-7; 12 nucleotides match TRBD2. Germline V gene sequence: CDR1 DFQATT, CDR2 SNEGSKA (reference sequence). The length of the CDR3 is 11 residues.